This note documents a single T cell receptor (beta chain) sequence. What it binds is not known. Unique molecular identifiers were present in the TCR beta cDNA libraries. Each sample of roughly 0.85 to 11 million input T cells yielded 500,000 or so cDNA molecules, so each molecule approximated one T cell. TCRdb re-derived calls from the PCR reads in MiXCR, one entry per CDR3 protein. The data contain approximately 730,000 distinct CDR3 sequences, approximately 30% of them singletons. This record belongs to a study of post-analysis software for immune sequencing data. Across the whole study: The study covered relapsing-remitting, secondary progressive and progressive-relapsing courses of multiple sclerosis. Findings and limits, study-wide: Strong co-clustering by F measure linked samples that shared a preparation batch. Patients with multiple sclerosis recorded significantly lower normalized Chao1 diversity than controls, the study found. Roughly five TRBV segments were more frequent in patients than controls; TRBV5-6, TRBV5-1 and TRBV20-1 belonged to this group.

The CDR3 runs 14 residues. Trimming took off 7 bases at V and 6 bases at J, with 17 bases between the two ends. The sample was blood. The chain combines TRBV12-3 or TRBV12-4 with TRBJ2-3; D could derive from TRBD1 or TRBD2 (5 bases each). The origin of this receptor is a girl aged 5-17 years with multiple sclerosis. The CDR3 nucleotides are TGTGCCAGCACCGATAGCCGCGAGGGGGATACGCAGTATTTT. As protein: CASTDSREGDTQYF.